The entry that follows covers one T cell receptor (beta chain) sequence. At one end, the junction sequence differs from germline, possibly due to a read error. The data were obtained in a study of PD-1 blockade in classical Hodgkin lymphoma. Clones were sequenced by immunoSEQ multiplex PCR, and TCRdb holds only the in-frame ones, with some missing. The table includes about 52,000 clones, around nine tenths detected once. From germline, CDR1 is SGDLS and CDR2 YYNGEE. This CDR3 comprises 13 residues. This sample's time point: cycle 4 day 1 (C4D1), after less than 7 weeks of nivolumab. Patients all relapsed after autologous stem cell transplantation, and there was variation in brentuximab vedotin exposure.

This chain joins TRBV9 and TRBJ1-1; tentatively, D is TRBD1 (5 bases). This clonotype originated in a human donor with classical Hodgkin lymphoma. The sample here was peripheral blood mononuclear cells (PBMCs), taken before the fourth cycle of nivolumab. The CDR3 here is CASSSGGRTDSLF. CDR3 DNA sequence: TGTGCCAGCAGCTCGGGGGGAAGGACGGACTCCCTCTTT.